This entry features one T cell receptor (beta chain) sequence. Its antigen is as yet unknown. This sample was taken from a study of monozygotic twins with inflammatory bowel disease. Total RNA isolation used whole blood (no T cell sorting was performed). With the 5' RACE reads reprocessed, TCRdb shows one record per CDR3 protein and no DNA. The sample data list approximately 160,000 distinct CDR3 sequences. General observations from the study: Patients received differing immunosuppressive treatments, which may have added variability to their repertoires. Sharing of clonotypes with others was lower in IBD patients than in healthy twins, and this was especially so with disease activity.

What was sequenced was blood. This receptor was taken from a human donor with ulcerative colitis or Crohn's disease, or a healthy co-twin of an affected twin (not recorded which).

The CDR3 reads CSARAQGGLGRNTEAFF. The chain links TRBV20-1 to TRBJ1-1. Per the germline V gene, CDR1 is DFQATT and CDR2 is SNEGSKA (reference sequence). The CDR3 has 17 residues.